One and the same sample provided the 14 T cell receptor beta chains below, sequenced in a study of blood T cell repertoires in COVID-19. The method was immunoSEQ multiplex PCR; TCRdb's version includes in-frame clones alone and lacks a portion of them. This sample carries under 150,000 clones, 84% of them seen once, and the ten largest clones take roughly 3.9%. Material for sequencing was PBMCs or T cells enriched from blood (not recorded which). The receptors here all came from a man aged 50-60 years in a cohort exposed to, infected with or recovered from COVID-19 (not recorded which).

In the case of this clone: Other DNA sequences within the sample encode an identical CDR3. V and J are TRBV28 and TRBJ2-3; perhaps TRBD2 as D (5 bases). CDR1 MDHEN and CDR2 SYDVKM come from the germline V gene. Deletions cut 2 bases from V and 1 base from J, with 7 bases between. The CDR3 extends over 14 amino acids. Here the CDR3 DNA reads TGTGCCAGCAGTTTACTAGCTGGCACAGATACGCAGTATTTT. Protein: CASSLLAGTDTQYF.

The rearrangement joins TRBV7-3 to TRBJ2-5; D possibly corresponds to TRBD1 (5 bases). This CDR3 has 14 residues. V dropped 5 bases and J dropped 4 bases, with 14 bases sitting between them. Per the germline V gene, CDR1 is SGHTA and CDR2 is FQGTGA. The CDR3 nucleotides are TGTGCCAGCAGCCCCGCAGGGATGGGAGAGACCCAGTACTTC. This codes for CASSPAGMGETQYF.

This chain uses TRBV19 with TRBJ1-2; maybe TRBD1 (5 bases). Trimming stripped 6 bases from V and 1 base from J, with 15 bases between. Germline V gene data show CDR1 as LNHDA and CDR2 as SQIVND (reference sequence). This CDR3 region has 15 residues. The DNA of the CDR3 is TGTGCCAGTAGCCCGCTGCGGGGGGTTAACTATGGCTACACCTTC. Its protein product is CASSPLRGVNYGYTF. Drawing the rest from reference TRBV19 and TRBJ1-2, the complete variable domain is DGGITQSPKYLFRKEGQNVTLSCEQNLNHDAMYWYRQDPGQGLRLIYYSQIVNDFQKGDIAEGYSVSREKKESFPLTVTSAQKNPTAFYLCASSPLRGVNYGYTFGSGTRLTVV.

The V and J genes are TRBV4-2 and TRBJ1-5; D is unclear. V shed 1 base and J shed 1 base, with 5 bases lying between them. This CDR3 contains 14 residues. Germline loops: CDR1 LGHNA, CDR2 YNFKEQ. The CDR3 region has the DNA TGTGCCAGCAGCCAAGGGCTCAGCAATCAGCCCCAGCATTTT. This translates into CASSQGLSNQPQHF.

The chain joins TRBV27 to TRBJ2-7, with a weak D call TRBD2 (6 bases). The CDR3 consists of 13 residues. Trimming removed 6 bases at V and 3 bases at J, with 12 bases between. Germline V gives CDR1 MNHEY, CDR2 SMNVEV (reference sequence). The CDR3 loop is CASSPYSGYEQYF. The DNA of the CDR3 is TGTGCCAGCAGCCCGTATAGCGGCTACGAGCAGTACTTC.

This clone was observed a few times. The gene calls are TRBV11-2 and TRBJ1-2; no clear D. From germline, CDR1 is SGHAT and CDR2 FQNNGV. V lost 1 base to trimming and J lost 2 bases, with 11 bases between them. CDR3 length equals 15 residues. The CDR3, as DNA: TGTGCCAGCAGCTTAGGTTCGTCCCGGAACTATGGCTACACCTTC. The encoded protein is CASSLGSSRNYGYTF. Full variable domain (missing parts from reference TRBV11-2 and TRBJ1-2): EAGVAQSPRYKIIEKRQSVAFWCNPISGHATLYWYQQILGQGPKLLIQFQNNGVVDDSQLPKDRFSAERLKGVDSTLKIQPAKLEDSAVYLCASSLGSSRNYGYTFGSGTRLTVV.

The rearrangement uses TRBV5-1 and TRBJ2-5; 10 bases are shared with TRBD2. Per the germline V gene, CDR1 is SGHRS and CDR2 is YFSETQ. The CDR3 is 15 amino acids. Losses at the gene ends were 4 bases for V and 8 bases for J; bases not matched to a gene: 11. The CDR3: CASSLTIAGGATQYF. Here the CDR3 DNA reads TGCGCCAGCAGCCTCACGATAGCGGGAGGTGCAACCCAGTACTTC.

The chain links TRBV15 to TRBJ1-2, with TRBD1 matching over 9 bases. Unmatched junction bases numbered 13, after V lost 4 bases and J lost 1 base. CDR1 is LNHNV and CDR2 is YYDKDF in the germline V gene (reference sequence). There are 18 residues in the CDR3. CDR3 bases: TGTGCCACCAGCAAACTGCTCAGGGACAGGGAAGATAACTATGGCTACACCTTC. Protein: CATSKLLRDREDNYGYTF.

The gene calls are TRBV29-1 and TRBJ1-1; no definite D call. CDR3 size: 13 residues. The ends were cut back, 4 bases at V and 3 bases at J, with 12 bases in the middle. CDR1 SQVTM and CDR2 ANQGSEA come from the germline V gene. CDR3 in DNA: TGCAGCGTTGTTGGAGGGCGTTACACTGAAGCTTTCTTT. It encodes CSVVGGRYTEAFF.

This rearrangement joins TRBV5-6 to TRBJ2-3, with D maybe TRBD2 (6 bases). This CDR3 has 14 residues. Per germline, CDR1 SGHDT and CDR2 YYEEEE. Deletions cut 0 bases from V and 10 bases from J, with 15 bases between. The CDR3 nucleotides read TGTGCCAGCAGCTTGGTTGGTGGACTAACGGCGCAGTATTTT. Its protein is CASSLVGGLTAQYF.

This clone was picked up a small number of times. The chain combines TRBV7-9 with TRBJ2-7; D possibly corresponds to TRBD1 (5 bases). This CDR3 spans 12 amino acids. The V gene lost 5 bases and the J gene lost 4 bases, with 9 bases spanning the gap. Germline lookup yields CDR1 SEHNR and CDR2 FQNEAQ (reference sequence). In DNA, the CDR3 is TGTGCCAGCAGCCCGACAGTTTACGAGCAGTACTTC. Translating it yields CASSPTVYEQYF. Looking up the rest from reference TRBV7-9 and TRBJ2-7 gives the full variable domain: DTGVSQNPRHKITKRGQNVTFRCDPISEHNRLYWYRQTLGQGPEFLTYFQNEAQLEKSRLLSDRFSAERPKGSFSTLEIQRTEQGDSAMYLCASSPTVYEQYFGPGTRLTVT.

The chain recombines TRBV30 with TRBJ1-5; D remains ambiguous. The CDR3 runs 12 residues. V was clipped by 2 bases and J by 5 bases, with 7 bases between them. CDR1 is GTSNPN and CDR2 is SVGIG in the germline V gene (reference sequence). The CDR3 is CAWSSPDQPQHF. CDR3 sequence (DNA): TGTGCCTGGAGTTCTCCGGATCAGCCCCAGCATTTT.

The chain links TRBV5-1 to TRBJ2-7; D might be TRBD1 (6 bases). Germline V gives CDR1 SGHRS, CDR2 YFSETQ. Trimming took off 2 bases at V and 6 bases at J, with 12 bases between the two ends. The CDR3 is made up of 13 amino acids. CDR3 loop: CASSFQSGVEQYF. In DNA form, the CDR3 reads TGCGCCAGCAGCTTTCAGTCAGGGGTCGAGCAGTACTTC.

The rearrangement links TRBV11-2 to TRBJ2-7; possible D gene TRBD2, 5 bases. There are 13 residues in the CDR3. Germline V gives CDR1 SGHAT, CDR2 FQNNGV. The ends were cut back, 1 base at V and 6 bases at J, with 10 bases in the middle. The CDR3 nucleotides are TGTGCCAGCAGCTTAGCCCCTAGCACCGAGCAGTACTTC. It encodes CASSLAPSTEQYF.